The T cell receptor beta chain under discussion was sequenced for a study of blood T cell repertoires in COVID-19. Background on the study: The United States, Italy and Spain supplied acute and convalescent COVID-19 samples. Sample material is recorded as cDNA or gDNA derived from T cells, B-cell-depleted T cells, or PBMCs.

Source study methods: Nucleated cell counts were estimated from reference gene primer amplification. Profiled with immunoSEQ multiplex PCR; TCRdb holds only in-frame clones, not every one. V and J calls and clone size are as listed in that table; D and trimming were resolved from the DNA. The sample has over 250,000 clones, 83% seen once. This CDR3 is built from 14 residues. CDR1 and CDR2 from the germline V gene are SGHDT and YYEEEE. Between the trimmed V and J ends, which lost 4 bases and 1 base, there was a span of 11 bases. The source of this sequence is a woman between 50 and 59 years old who had recovered from COVID-19. Sequenced sample: peripheral blood. The chain uses TRBV5-6 and TRBJ2-5; D is ambiguous. CDR3 sequence: CASSAVHSQETQYF. The CDR3 bases are TGTGCCAGCAGCGCCGTCCATAGCCAAGAGACCCAGTACTTC.